This record concerns one TCR beta chain sequence. Its antigen is as yet unknown. This entry belongs to a study of cytotoxic CD8 clonotypes in ibrutinib-treated CLL. Study summary: Overall, roughly 25 responses were partial and 2 complete; following median roughly 72 months, around 15 patients stayed remitted and roughly twelve progressed. Once treatment had gone on for a median of 12 months, range 6 to 36, response samples were drawn. Study results and limitations: Rising at ibrutinib response, clonality subsequently fell back toward baseline at progression.

CDR3 length equals 16 residues. The V end lost 1 base, the J end lost 3 bases, and 15 bases lay between the germline ends. Germline V gives CDR1 KGHSH, CDR2 LQKENI. Target depth was 1 in 200,000 to 1 in 1 million T cells, about 10x per clonotype. TCRdb keeps only in-frame clones here, not all; method: immunoSEQ multiplex PCR. Counted here are 60,000 to 70,000 clones, less than 60% occurring once; the ten biggest clones make up approximately 14%. Here the sequenced sample was PBMCs, taken after 12 months of ibrutinib treatment. The chain carries TRBV18 and TRBJ2-5; D not certain. The sequence was collected from a human donor with chronic lymphocytic leukemia. The CDR3 DNA follows: TGTGCCAGCTCACCACGTCTTGAGAGTAAGAAAGAGACCCAGTACTTC. Encoded protein: CASSPRLESKKETQYF.